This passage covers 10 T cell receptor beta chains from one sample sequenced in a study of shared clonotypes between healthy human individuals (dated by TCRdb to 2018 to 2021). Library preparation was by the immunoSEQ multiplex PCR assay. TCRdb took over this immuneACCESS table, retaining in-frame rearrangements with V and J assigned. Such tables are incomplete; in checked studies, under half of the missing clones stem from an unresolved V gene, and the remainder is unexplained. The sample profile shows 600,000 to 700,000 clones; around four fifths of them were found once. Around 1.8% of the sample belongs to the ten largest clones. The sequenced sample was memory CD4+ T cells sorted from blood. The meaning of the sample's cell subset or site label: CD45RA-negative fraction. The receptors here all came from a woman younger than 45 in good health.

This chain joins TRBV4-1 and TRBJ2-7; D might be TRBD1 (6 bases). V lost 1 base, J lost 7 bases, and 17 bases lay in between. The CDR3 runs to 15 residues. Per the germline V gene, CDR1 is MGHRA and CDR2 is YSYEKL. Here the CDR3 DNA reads TGCGCCAGCAGCCAAGCCGTGGGGGCAAGGGGGGAGCAGTACTTC. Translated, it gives CASSQAVGARGEQYF.

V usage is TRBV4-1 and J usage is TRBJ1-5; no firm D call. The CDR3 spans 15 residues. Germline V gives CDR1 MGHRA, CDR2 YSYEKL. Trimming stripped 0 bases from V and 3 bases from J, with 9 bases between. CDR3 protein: CASSQDRFDNQPQHF. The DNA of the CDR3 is TGCGCCAGCAGCCAAGATCGCTTCGACAATCAGCCCCAGCATTTT.

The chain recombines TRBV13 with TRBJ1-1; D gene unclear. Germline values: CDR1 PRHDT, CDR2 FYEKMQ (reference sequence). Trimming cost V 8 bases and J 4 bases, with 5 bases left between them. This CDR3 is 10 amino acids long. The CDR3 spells CASGSTEAFF. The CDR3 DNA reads TGTGCCAGCGGGAGCACTGAAGCTTTCTTT.

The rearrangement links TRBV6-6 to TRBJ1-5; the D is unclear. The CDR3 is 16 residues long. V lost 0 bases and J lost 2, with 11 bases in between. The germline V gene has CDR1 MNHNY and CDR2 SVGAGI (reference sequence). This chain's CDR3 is CASSYSGLGGNQPQHF. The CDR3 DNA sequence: TGTGCCAGCAGTTACTCAGGGCTGGGCGGCAATCAGCCCCAGCATTTT.

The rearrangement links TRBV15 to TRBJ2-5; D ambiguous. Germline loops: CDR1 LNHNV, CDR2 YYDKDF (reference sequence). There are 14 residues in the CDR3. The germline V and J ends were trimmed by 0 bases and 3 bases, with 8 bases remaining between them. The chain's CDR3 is CATSRDRQEETQYF. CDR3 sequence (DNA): TGTGCCACCAGCAGAGATCGGCAGGAAGAGACCCAGTACTTC. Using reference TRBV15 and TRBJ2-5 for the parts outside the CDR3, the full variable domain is DAMVIQNPRYQVTQFGKPVTLSCSQTLNHNVMYWYQQKSSQAPKLLFHYYDKDFNNEADTPDNFQSRRPNTSFCFLDIRSPGLGDTAMYLCATSRDRQEETQYFGPGTRLLVL.

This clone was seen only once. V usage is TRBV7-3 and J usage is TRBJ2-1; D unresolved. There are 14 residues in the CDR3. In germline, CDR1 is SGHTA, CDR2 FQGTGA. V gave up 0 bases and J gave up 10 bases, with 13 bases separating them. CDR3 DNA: TGTGCCAGCAGCTTAACGAACCAGCTCGGCGAGCAGTTCTTC. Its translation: CASSLTNQLGEQFF.

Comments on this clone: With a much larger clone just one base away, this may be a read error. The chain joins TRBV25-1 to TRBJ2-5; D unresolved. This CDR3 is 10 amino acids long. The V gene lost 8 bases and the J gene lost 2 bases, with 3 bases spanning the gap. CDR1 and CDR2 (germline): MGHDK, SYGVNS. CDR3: CASGQETQYF. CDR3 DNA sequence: TGTGCCAGCGGACAAGAGACCCAGTACTTC.

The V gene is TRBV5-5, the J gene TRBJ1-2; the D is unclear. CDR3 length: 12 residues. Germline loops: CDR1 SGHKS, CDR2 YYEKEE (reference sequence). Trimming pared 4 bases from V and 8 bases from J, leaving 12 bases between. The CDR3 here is CASSTPLGGYTF. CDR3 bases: TGTGCCAGCAGCACTCCGCTTGGAGGCTACACCTTC. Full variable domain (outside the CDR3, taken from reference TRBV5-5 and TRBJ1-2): DAGVTQSPTHLIKTRGQQVTLRCSPISGHKSVSWYQQVLGQGPQFIFQYYEKEERGRGNFPDRFSARQFPNYSSELNVNALLLGDSALYLCASSTPLGGYTFGSGTRLTVV.

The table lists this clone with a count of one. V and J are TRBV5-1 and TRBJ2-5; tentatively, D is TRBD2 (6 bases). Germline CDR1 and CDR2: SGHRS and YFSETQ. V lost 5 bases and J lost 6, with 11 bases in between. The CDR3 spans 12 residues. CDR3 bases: TGCGCCAGCAGTAGGGCGGGGAAGACCCAGTACTTC. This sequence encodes CASSRAGKTQYF.

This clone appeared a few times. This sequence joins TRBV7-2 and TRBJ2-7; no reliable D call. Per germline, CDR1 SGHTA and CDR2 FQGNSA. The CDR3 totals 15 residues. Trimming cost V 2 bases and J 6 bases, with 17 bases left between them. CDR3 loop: CASSLSALLPVEQYF. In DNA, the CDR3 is TGTGCCAGCAGCTTATCTGCCTTGCTCCCTGTCGAGCAGTACTTC.